Listed below are T cell receptor beta chains from one sample, sequenced in a study of vaccination effects on CD4 cells after COVID-19. Profiling relied on immunoSEQ multiplex PCR, and the TCRdb table lists in-frame clones only, not all of them. The table has about 66,000 clones, around 74% seen once; the top ten hold 2% to 2.5%. Their specific antigens are unknown. This specimen consisted of CD4+ T cells from PBMCs cultured without peptide, obtained after COVID-19 vaccination. The receptors originated from a human donor who received a COVID-19 vaccine. Each CDR3 is given with its conserved first and last residue. A D gene is named only where the DNA matches it firmly. Clone size is stated in some rows and not others, as once, few, many or a class when expanded.

d_gene	j_gene	v_gene	abundance	CDR3nt	CDR3aa
NA	TRBJ1-6	TRBV24-1	NA	TGTGCCACCAGTGAGAGCTCCTATAATTCACCCCTCCACTTT	CATSESSYNSPLHF
NA	TRBJ2-3	TRBV3-1/TRBV3-2	NA	TGTGCCAGCAGCCAACGGCAGGGAACAGATACGCAGTATTTT	CASSQRQGTDTQYF
TRBD2	TRBJ2-3	TRBV19	NA	TGTGCCAGTAGTCTTAGCGGGGTGATGGCAGATACGCAGTATTTT	CASSLSGVMADTQYF
NA	TRBJ1-1	TRBV6-5	NA	TGTGCCAGCAGTTACTCCGGGGGGCTGGCTGAAGCTTTCTTT	CASSYSGGLAEAFF
TRBD1	TRBJ1-6	TRBV18	NA	TGTGCCAGCTCACCGGACGGACAGGGAGGCTCACCCCTCCACTTT	CASSPDGQGGSPLHF
TRBD2	TRBJ2-3	TRBV18	NA	TGTGCCAGCTCACCATCGGCGGGGGGCACAGATACGCAGTATTTT	CASSPSAGGTDTQYF
TRBD1	TRBJ1-5	TRBV19	NA	TGTGCCAGTAGGCCGGGACAGCCACGTTATAGCAATCAGCCCCAGCATTTT	CASRPGQPRYSNQPQHF
TRBD1	TRBJ1-1	TRBV29-1	NA	TGCAGCGCCGGACAGGGGGGTTACACTGAAGCTTTCTTT	CSAGQGGYTEAFF
TRBD2	TRBJ2-3	TRBV4-2	NA	TGTGCCAGCAGCCAAACTAGCGGGGGCACAGATACGCAGTATTTT	CASSQTSGGTDTQYF
NA	TRBJ1-2	TRBV6-5	NA	TGTGCCAGCAGTTACACCTACAGGGCCTATGGCTACACCTTC	CASSYTYRAYGYTF
NA	TRBJ2-2	TRBV11-1	NA	TGTGCCAGCAGCTTTACGTCGACCAACACCGGGGAGCTGTTTTTT	CASSFTSTNTGELFF
NA	TRBJ1-1	TRBV19	few	TGTGCCAGTAGTATAGGCGGGCTACGGGAAGCTTTCTTT	CASSIGGLREAFF
NA	TRBJ1-3	TRBV5-1	NA	TGCGCCAGCAGCTTGGGACAGGACGGAAACACCATATATTTT	CASSLGQDGNTIYF
TRBD1	TRBJ1-3	TRBV4-1	NA	TGCGCCAGCAGCCAAGCGAGGGCCGGGACAGGGGATCGGGACACCATATATTTT	CASSQARAGTGDRDTIYF
TRBD1	TRBJ1-1	TRBV3-1/TRBV3-2	NA	TGTGCCAGCAGCCACAGACAGGGACGGGGTGAAGCTTTCTTT	CASSHRQGRGEAFF
TRBD1	TRBJ1-1	TRBV6-2/TRBV6-3	NA	TGTGCCAGCAGTTACGCAGGGGGGAACACTGAAGCTTTCTTT	CASSYAGGNTEAFF
NA	TRBJ2-6	TRBV15	NA	TGTGCCACCAGCAGAGATCGCGGAGCCTCTGGGGCCAACGTCCTGACTTTC	CATSRDRGASGANVLTF
NA	TRBJ2-2	TRBV2	once	TGTGCCAGCGGACGAGAAGGGGTCACCGGGGAGCTGTTTTTT	CASGREGVTGELFF
NA	TRBJ1-2	TRBV27	few	TGTGCCAGCAGTTTCGCTGGAGTTAACTATGGCTACACCTTC	CASSFAGVNYGYTF
TRBD1	TRBJ1-2	TRBV5-1	NA	TGCGCCAGCAGCGTAAGGGACAGAGCTTTCTACTATGGCTACACCTTC	CASSVRDRAFYYGYTF
NA	TRBJ1-2	TRBV7-8	NA	TGTGCCAGCAGCGCGACCAGGGGTTCTACCTATGGCTACACCTTC	CASSATRGSTYGYTF
NA	TRBJ1-6	TRBV25-1	NA	TGTGCCAGCAGCTCGACAGCAGATAATTCACCCCTCCACTTT	CASSSTADNSPLHF
NA	TRBJ1-5	TRBV20-1	NA	TGCAGTGCTAGTTATTCAGGGTCCAATCAGCCCCAGCATTTT	CSASYSGSNQPQHF
TRBD1	TRBJ1-2	TRBV5-6	NA	TGTGCCAGCAGCTACGAGCCAGGGGGGAACTATGGCTACACCTTC	CASSYEPGGNYGYTF
NA	TRBJ1-5	TRBV7-2	NA	TGTGCCAGCAGTCGAGTTGCGGGCGATCAGCCCCAGCATTTT	CASSRVAGDQPQHF
TRBD1	TRBJ1-4	TRBV2	NA	TGTGCCAGCAGTCGGCCAGGGACAGCAACTAATGAAAAACTGTTTTTT	CASSRPGTATNEKLFF
NA	TRBJ1-5	TRBV27	NA	TGTGCCAGCAGTTTAACAGACGGCCAGCCCCAGCATTTT	CASSLTDGQPQHF
NA	TRBJ1-4	TRBV20-1	NA	TGCAGTGCTAGAAGGGATGAAAAACTGTTTTTT	CSARRDEKLFF
NA	TRBJ2-1	TRBV3-1/TRBV3-2	NA	TGTGCCAGCAGCCAACGGGCCCAAGGGGAGCAGTTCTTC	CASSQRAQGEQFF
NA	TRBJ2-2	TRBV24-1	NA	TGTGCCACCAGTGATCCGAAGGGGGTAGCCGGGGAGCTGTTTTTT	CATSDPKGVAGELFF
TRBD1	TRBJ2-5	TRBV5-1	NA	TGCGCCAGCAGCCTTATGATTCCCGGGACAGGGGGTTCAGAGACCCAGTACTTC	CASSLMIPGTGGSETQYF
TRBD2	TRBJ2-5	TRBV6-6	few	TGTGCCAGCAGTCGCAGAGTAGCGGGGGTACAAGAGACCCAGTACTTC	CASSRRVAGVQETQYF
TRBD1	TRBJ1-5	TRBV19	NA	TGTGCCAGTAGTACCCGGGACAGGGGGCTTATCAATCAGCCCCAGCATTTT	CASSTRDRGLINQPQHF
TRBD1	TRBJ2-3	TRBV6-2/TRBV6-3	NA	TGTGCCAGCAGTTACCCGGGACAGGGGGTAACGCAGTATTTT	CASSYPGQGVTQYF
NA	TRBJ1-1	TRBV7-3	NA	TGTGCCAGCAGCTTAGGTGTGGCAAACACTGAAGCTTTCTTT	CASSLGVANTEAFF
NA	TRBJ1-5	TRBV19	NA	TGTGCCAGTAGTATAGCAGGGGCTCAGCCCCAGCATTTT	CASSIAGAQPQHF
NA	TRBJ1-2	TRBV5-4	few	TGTGCCAGCAGCCGGGACGCCTATGGCTACACCTTC	CASSRDAYGYTF
NA	TRBJ2-1	TRBV6-2/TRBV6-3	medium-sized	TGTGCCAGCAGTTACCAGGAGAGCTCCTACAATGAGCAGTTCTTC	CASSYQESSYNEQFF
TRBD2	TRBJ2-5	TRBV6-5	few	TGTGCCAGCAACCTGGGACTAATAAACCAAGAGACCCAGTACTTC	CASNLGLINQETQYF
NA	TRBJ1-4	TRBV6-6	NA	TGTGCCAGCAGTGTCCTTGAAAAACTGTTTTTT	CASSVLEKLFF
NA	TRBJ2-2	TRBV29-1	NA	TGCAGCGTTGAAGCCCCCCCGAGAAACGGGGAGCTGTTTTTT	CSVEAPPRNGELFF
NA	TRBJ1-4	TRBV19	NA	TGTGCCAGTAGCCACCGGGACGGGAATGAAAAACTGTTTTTT	CASSHRDGNEKLFF
TRBD2	TRBJ2-3	TRBV6-5	NA	TGTGCCAGCGGGACTAGCGCTGGCACAGATACGCAGTATTTT	CASGTSAGTDTQYF
NA	TRBJ1-3	TRBV28	NA	TGTGCCAGCAGTTTTTTCGGGTACTTCGGAAACACCATATATTTT	CASSFFGYFGNTIYF
NA	TRBJ1-4	TRBV6-2/TRBV6-3	NA	TGTGCCAGCAGTTACGGTTGGGGCCCAACTAATGAAAAACTGTTTTTT	CASSYGWGPTNEKLFF
NA	TRBJ2-1	TRBV5-1	NA	TGCGCCAGCAGCCCCGGGGCGGGCTCCTACAATGAGCAGTTCTTC	CASSPGAGSYNEQFF
NA	TRBJ1-1	TRBV6-1	NA	TGTGCCAGCAGTGAATTGGCACGCCGGTACTTGAACACTGAAGCTTTCTTT	CASSELARRYLNTEAFF
NA	TRBJ2-1	TRBV5-1	NA	TGCGCCAGCAGCTTGTCGGGGGCGAGCTCCTACAATGAGCAGTTCTTC	CASSLSGASSYNEQFF
TRBD1	TRBJ1-2	TRBV2	NA	TGTGCCAGCAGAACAGGGGGAAACTATGGCTACACCTTC	CASRTGGNYGYTF
NA	TRBJ1-3	TRBV30	NA	TGTGCCCTACGTCGTGGCAGGAGTGGAAACACCATATATTTT	CALRRGRSGNTIYF
NA	TRBJ1-1	TRBV2	NA	TGTGCCAGCAGCGGGGAAGCGGGGTCGAGAGCTGAAGCTTTCTTT	CASSGEAGSRAEAFF
NA	TRBJ1-4	TRBV21-1	once	TGTGCCAGCAGCAAAGTTTGGGTAGGGGCAGGGGAAAAACTGTTTTTT	CASSKVWVGAGEKLFF
NA	TRBJ1-3	TRBV5-1	NA	TGCGCCAGCAGCTTCGCAGGTGAGGACACCATATATTTT	CASSFAGEDTIYF
NA	TRBJ2-3	TRBV6-5	NA	TGTGCCAGCAGTTACTCGGCCATAGGCACAGATACGCAGTATTTT	CASSYSAIGTDTQYF